This is a list of T cell receptor beta chains from one sample in a study of cytomegalovirus exposure and HLA in healthy donors. Data came from immunoSEQ multiplex PCR; TCRdb stores just in-frame clones and leaves some out. The sample lists some 320,000 clones, 87% seen once, with approximately 1% in the top ten. Material for sequencing was PBMCs. These receptors came from a woman aged 25-40 years in good health and CMV-seropositive. Each CDR3 is given with its conserved first and last residue. Each record gives: D gene, V gene, J gene, clone size, CDR3 protein, CDR3 DNA. The D gene is left open where the match is weak. A clone size is listed for some rows: how often the clone was seen (once, few, many), or a class if it is expanded.

>NA|TRBV19|TRBJ2-7|NA
CASSGNYEQYF
TGTGCCAGTTCAGGGAACTACGAGCAGTACTTC
>TRBD1|TRBV28|TRBJ2-7|NA
CASSGQGRTYEQYF
TGTGCCAGCAGTGGACAGGGCCGAACCTACGAGCAGTACTTC
>NA|TRBV6-1|TRBJ2-6|NA
CASSGAESSGANVLTF
TGTGCCAGCAGTGGAGCAGAAAGCTCTGGGGCCAACGTCCTGACTTTC
>TRBD2|TRBV30|TRBJ2-7|NA
CARSGLADSYEQYF
TGTGCCCGGAGTGGGCTAGCGGACTCCTACGAGCAGTACTTC
>NA|TRBV28|TRBJ2-6|NA
CASSPTNGPTGANVLTF
TGTGCCAGCAGTCCTACGAATGGCCCTACTGGGGCCAACGTCCTGACTTTC
>NA|TRBV28|TRBJ1-4|NA
CASSLTTTGFRSF
TGTGCCAGCAGTTTAACTACGACGGGGTTTAGGTCTTTT
>TRBD1|TRBV4-3|TRBJ2-7|NA
CASGDSSNIYEQYF
TGCGCCAGCGGGGACAGCTCCAATATCTACGAGCAGTACTTC
>NA|TRBV29-1|TRBJ2-1|once
CSVEGGRIDYNEQFF
TGCAGCGTTGAAGGAGGTAGGATTGACTACAATGAGCAGTTCTTC
>NA|TRBV5-8|TRBJ2-5|once
CASSPGRGGVRQETQYF
TGTGCCAGCAGCCCGGGCCGGGGTGGCGTCAGGCAAGAGACCCAGTACTTC
>NA|TRBV29-1|TRBJ2-2|NA
CSVEAQGLLTGELFF
TGCAGCGTTGAAGCCCAGGGGCTCTTAACCGGGGAGCTGTTTTTT
>NA|TRBV2|TRBJ1-5|NA
CASRAWTDQPQHF
TGTGCCAGCAGGGCGTGGACAGATCAGCCCCAGCATTTT
>NA|TRBV5-1|TRBJ2-7|NA
CASSFRTELYEQYF
TGCGCCAGCAGCTTCCGGACAGAGCTATACGAGCAGTACTTC
>TRBD1|TRBV15|TRBJ1-1|NA
CATSRAGGVWTEAFF
TGTGCCACCAGCAGGGCAGGGGGCGTTTGGACTGAAGCTTTCTTT
>NA|TRBV28|TRBJ1-5|NA
CASNPMTDWDQPQHF
TGTGCCAGCAACCCCATGACAGATTGGGATCAGCCCCAGCATTTT
>TRBD1|TRBV2|TRBJ2-2|NA
CASRALGDRGGTGELFF
TGTGCCAGCAGGGCCCTGGGGGACAGGGGAGGGACCGGGGAGCTGTTTTTT
>NA|TRBV4-2|TRBJ1-3|NA
CASSQDRGVGNTIYF
TGTGCCAGCAGCCAAGATCGGGGGGTTGGAAACACCATATATTTT
>NA|TRBV27|TRBJ2-1|NA
CASSLYPGGNNEQFF
TGTGCCAGCAGTTTATATCCGGGCGGAAACAATGAGCAGTTCTTC
>TRBD1|TRBV15|TRBJ1-5|once
CATRGPGTGQFNQPQHF
TGTGCCACCAGGGGCCCCGGTACGGGACAGTTCAATCAGCCCCAGCATTTT
>NA|TRBV6-1|TRBJ2-7|NA
CASRPGRGTYEQYF
TGTGCCAGCAGGCCGGGACGGGGGACCTACGAGCAGTACTTC
>TRBD2|TRBV4-2|TRBJ2-7|many
CASSQERTSGKRYEQYF
TGTGCCAGCAGCCAAGAGCGGACTAGCGGGAAAAGGTACGAGCAGTACTTC